This paragraph covers one T cell receptor (beta chain) sequence. The antigen remains unidentified. This table comes from immunoSEQ multiplex PCR, and its TCRdb copy is limited to in-frame clones, with some not included. Among 6,500 or so clones listed, around 84% were seen once. Germline CDR1 is SGHRS and CDR2 is YFSETQ. The CDR3 has 15 amino acids. Trimming took off 1 base at V and 4 bases at J, with 14 bases between the two ends. This entry comes from a study of hypomethylating agent response in myelodysplastic syndrome. Turning to the study itself: Complete response or hematologic improvement counted as response; others were non-responders.

Findings of the study overall: The cohort was small, with only 11 to 12 patients analyzed.

The sample consisted of bone marrow, taken before or after starting hypomethylating agent treatment for myelodysplastic syndrome (not recorded which). V usage is TRBV5-1 and J usage is TRBJ1-2, with D possibly matching TRBD1 (5 bases). This TCR came from a human donor with myelodysplastic syndrome. CDR3 coding DNA: TGCGCCAGCAGCTTGAATCAGGGAGGGTCCTATGGCTACACCTTC. Residues: CASSLNQGGSYGYTF.